This TCR beta chain was recovered during a study of technical replicates of blood from a handful of donors (TCRdb year 2017). Trimming takes 3 bases from V and 3 bases from J, and the germline ends sit 15 bases apart. Reading from cysteine to phenylalanine, the CDR3 counts 16 amino acids. The read is trimmed to its CDR3 DNA, 48 bases read in frame from base 1. The germline V gene (reference sequence) supplies CDR1 SGHKS and CDR2 YYEKEE. Library construction relied on the immunoSEQ multiplex PCR assay. TCRdb took over this immuneACCESS table, retaining in-frame rearrangements with V and J assigned. Such tables are incomplete; in checked studies, under half of the missing clones stem from an unresolved V gene, and the remainder is unexplained. This sample holds around 100,000 clones; roughly 95% were observed only once. The ten largest clones capture about 0.35% of the sample. Details on this clone: The clone's antigen remains unknown. Per-nucleotide qualities are absent, and no much larger clonotype sits a single base away.

The rearranged chain carries TRBV5-5 and TRBJ2-2, and perhaps TRBD1 as D gene, on 6 matching bases. Sequencing input: T cells isolated from PBMCs. The sequence was obtained from a human donor in good health. The bases are TGTGCCAGCAGCTACTGGACAGCCCTGGACACCGGGGAGCTGTTTTTT. Its coded protein is CASSYWTALDTGELFF.